This TCR beta chain was captured in a study of CD8 T cells in Susac syndrome. Negative isolation yielded CD8+ and CD4+ T cells; FACS enriched TEMRA cells. Germline CDR1 is SEHNR and CDR2 is FQNEAQ (reference sequence). This CDR3 has 12 residues. Trimming left V 5 bases short and J 7 bases short, with 9 bases between. Random hexamers served to reverse transcribe roughly 0.5 to 1 ug RNA. TCRdb re-called the immunoSEQ multiplex PCR reads through MiXCR, storing one row per CDR3 protein. The repertoire includes tens of thousands of distinct CDR3 sequences, over 90% of them detected once, and 0.46% sits in the top ten.

The TCR comes from a human donor with Susac syndrome. This chain joins TRBV7-9 and TRBJ1-5, with a tentative D call TRBD1 (5 bases). The sequencing input was CD8+ T cells from PBMCs. The CDR3 DNA sequence: TGTGCCAGCAGCAGGGGTACCCAGCCCCAGCATTTT. Residues: CASSRGTQPQHF.